Shown below are 21 T cell receptor beta chains from a single sample sequenced in a study of blood T cell repertoires in COVID-19. Data came from immunoSEQ multiplex PCR; TCRdb stores just in-frame clones and leaves some out. The top ten clones hold less than 4% of a sample with over 85,000 clones, approximately 82% of them seen once. Sequenced: peripheral blood. The receptor set was obtained from a woman aged 80 or over with acute or convalescent COVID-19.

This chain joins TRBV6-1 and TRBJ1-5; D is undetermined. This CDR3 is built from 14 residues. Trimming pared 2 bases from V and 4 bases from J, leaving 9 bases between. Germline CDR1 reads MNHNS; CDR2 reads SASEGT. CDR3 protein: CASSESNRNQPQHF. The CDR3 DNA reads as TGTGCCAGCAGTGAAAGTAACAGAAATCAGCCCCAGCATTTT.

This clone is a singleton in its sample. The chain carries TRBV5-1 and TRBJ1-1; maybe TRBD1 (5 bases). V was clipped by 0 bases and J by 3 bases, with 9 bases between them. CDR3 size: 14 residues. CDR1 is SGHRS and CDR2 is YFSETQ in the germline V gene. CDR3 nucleotides: TGCGCCAGCAGCTTGGGCGGGGGTTACACTGAAGCTTTCTTT. Protein sequence: CASSLGGGYTEAFF.

CDR3 region: CASSSTETATNEKLFF. The CDR3 DNA reads TGTGCCAGCAGCTCGACAGAGACTGCAACTAATGAAAAACTGTTTTTT. The chain is built from TRBV6-4 and TRBJ1-4, with D possibly being TRBD1 (5 bases). Trimming shortened V by 6 bases and J by 0 bases, and 14 bases separated the two germline ends. Germline V lookup: CDR1 MRHNA, CDR2 SNTAGT. CDR3 length equals 16 residues.

The rearrangement links TRBV15 to TRBJ1-2; maybe TRBD1 (5 bases). Germline V gene sequence: CDR1 LNHNV, CDR2 YYDKDF (reference sequence). This CDR3 spans 13 amino acids. Between the trimmed V and J ends, which lost 0 bases and 8 bases, there was a span of 10 bases. DNA for the CDR3: TGTGCCACCAGCAGAGACAGGGCGGGAGGCTACACCTTC. Residues: CATSRDRAGGYTF.

A word on this clone: One end of the junction does not line up with germline, which may come from a read error. The chain carries TRBV7-3 and TRBJ2-7; D not certain. In germline, CDR1 is SGHTA, CDR2 FQGTGA. This CDR3 is built from 14 residues. The CDR3 protein is CASSPSLKSSEQYF. For the CDR3, the DNA is TGTGCCAGCAGCCCTTCACTTAAGTCCTCCGAGCAGTACTTC.

The chain joins TRBV6-5 to TRBJ2-7; TRBD2 might be the D (6 bases). The V end was cut by 1 base, the J end by 1 base, with 11 bases between. The CDR3 extends over 15 amino acids. From germline, CDR1 is MNHEY and CDR2 SVGAGI. The CDR3, as DNA: TGTGCCAGCAGTTACTGGGGGGTAGAATCCTACGAGCAGTACTTC. This gives the protein CASSYWGVESYEQYF.

V and J are TRBV3-1 (or the pseudogene TRBV3-2) and TRBJ2-2; tentative D call: TRBD2 (5 bases). Trimming cost V 1 base and J 3 bases, with 9 bases left between them. CDR3 size: 15 residues. Germline values: CDR1 LGHDT, CDR2 YNNKEL (reference sequence). In nucleotides, the CDR3 is TGTGCCAGCAGCCAAGTCGCGGGCCACACCGGGGAGCTGTTTTTT. This encodes CASSQVAGHTGELFF.

The chain has TRBV28 and TRBJ1-4; D perhaps matches TRBD1 (6 bases). Looked up from germline, CDR1 is MDHEN and CDR2 is SYDVKM. The CDR3 is 17 amino acids. Between the trimmed V and J ends, which lost 5 bases and 8 bases, there was a span of 24 bases. The chain's CDR3 is CASSIPVGARSWEKLFF. CDR3 nucleotides: TGTGCCAGCAGTATACCCGTGGGGGCCAGAAGTTGGGAAAAACTGTTTTTT.

This clone turned up a few times. The gene calls are TRBV5-4 and TRBJ2-1; 12 bases fit TRBD2. The CDR3 consists of 16 residues. The V and J ends lost 1 base and 7 bases, in that order; junction bases with no gene match: 6. Germline CDR1 reads SGHNT; CDR2 reads YYREEE (reference sequence). CDR3 in amino acids: CASSLSLAGGLNEQFF. CDR3 bases: TGTGCCAGCAGCTTGAGTCTAGCGGGGGGGCTAAATGAGCAGTTCTTC.

The DNA for the CDR3 is TGTGCCAGCAGCCGCCGGGACAGCTCTGGAAACACCATATATTTT. Translating gives CASSRRDSSGNTIYF. The chain recombines TRBV5-5 with TRBJ1-3; TRBD1 matches at 7 bases. The germline V gene has CDR1 SGHKS and CDR2 YYEKEE (reference sequence). This CDR3 comprises 15 residues. Trimming took 4 bases from V and 0 from J; bases not matched to a gene: 4.

This clone has a single count. This chain uses TRBV10-3 with TRBJ2-5; 8 bases fit TRBD1. CDR1 and CDR2 from the germline V gene are ENHRY and SYGVKD. This CDR3 region has 16 residues. The V segment lost 4 bases and the J segment 1 base; nucleotides outside the gene matches: 8. CDR3 sequence (DNA): TGTGCCATCAGTGCCGACAGGGGAGCCGTCCAAGAGACCCAGTACTTC. This sequence encodes CAISADRGAVQETQYF.

This chain connects TRBV6-5 to TRBJ1-4; no clear D gene. With 10 bases removed from V and 7 bases from J, the gap between germline ends came to 16 bases. The CDR3 extends over 13 amino acids. Germline CDR1 is MNHEY and CDR2 is SVGAGI. The DNA of the CDR3 is TGTGCCACCCGGGAATCCGGGCGTGAAAAACTGTTTTTT. This encodes CATRESGREKLFF.

The chain joins TRBV5-6 to TRBJ1-1; D gene ambiguous. Germline loops: CDR1 SGHDT, CDR2 YYEEEE. Trimming removed 0 bases at V and 3 bases at J, with 12 bases between. The CDR3 loop spans 15 amino acids. The CDR3 sequence is CASSLVAGRDTEAFF. CDR3 bases: TGTGCCAGCAGCTTGGTCGCGGGTAGGGACACTGAAGCTTTCTTT.

The genes are TRBV7-2 and TRBJ1-4; possible D gene TRBD1, 6 bases. V gave up 5 bases and J gave up 6 bases, with 13 bases separating them. The germline V gene encodes CDR1 SGHTA and CDR2 FQGNSA. The length of the CDR3 is 14 residues. The CDR3 DNA is TGTGCCAGCAGCCCACAGGGAGTTCATGAAAAACTGTTTTTT. Amino acids: CASSPQGVHEKLFF.

The rearrangement uses TRBV2 and TRBJ2-1, with 7 bases that match TRBD2. The CDR3 is made up of 15 amino acids. J gave up 4 bases and V 7 bases, and 10 bases lay outside the gene matches. CDR1 and CDR2 from the germline V gene are SNHLY and FYNNEI. CDR3 residues: CASKSRLANYNEQFF. CDR3 nucleotide sequence: TGTGCCAGCAAATCCAGACTAGCAAATTACAATGAGCAGTTCTTC.

The chain recombines TRBV2 with TRBJ2-1; 12 bases are shared with TRBD2. Germline V gene data show CDR1 as SNHLY and CDR2 as FYNNEI. The CDR3 runs to 15 residues. The trim removed 3 bases at V and 8 bases at J, leaving 5 bases unmatched. The CDR3 nucleotides are TGTGCCAGCAGTGAGACTAGCGGGAGAGTGTATGAGCAGTTCTTC. It yields the protein CASSETSGRVYEQFF.

The V call is TRBV28, the J call TRBJ1-2; D is possibly TRBD1 (5 bases). The CDR3 runs to 14 residues. From germline, CDR1 is MDHEN and CDR2 SYDVKM. V was cut by 1 base and J by 0 bases, with 6 bases left in between. The CDR3 here is CASSLLQANYGYTF. DNA for the CDR3: TGTGCCAGCAGTTTATTACAGGCTAACTATGGCTACACCTTC.

The chain links TRBV19 to TRBJ2-5; a possible D gene is TRBD1 (5 bases). The length of the CDR3 is 16 residues. Germline-derived CDR1 and CDR2 are LNHDA and SQIVND (reference sequence). Trimming left V 3 bases short and J 1 base short, with 15 bases between. CDR3 region: CASSIPAQGVQETQYF. The CDR3 DNA follows: TGTGCCAGTAGTATCCCCGCCCAAGGGGTCCAAGAGACCCAGTACTTC.

A single count supports this clone. The genes are TRBV2 and TRBJ2-2; no reliable D call. The CDR3 has 14 amino acids. The V end lost 3 bases, the J end lost 5 bases, and 10 bases lay between the germline ends. Germline V CDR1 and CDR2: SNHLY, FYNNEI. Written as DNA, the CDR3 is TGTGCCAGCAGTGACAACAGAGAAACCGGGGAGCTGTTTTTT. It translates to CASSDNRETGELFF.

J is TRBJ2-7 and V is TRBV20-1; 8 positions match TRBD2. V shed 3 bases and J 3 bases; nucleotides not matched to a gene: 4. Germline V gene lookup returns CDR1 DFQATT and CDR2 SNEGSKA (reference sequence). This CDR3 region has 13 residues. CDR3 sequence: CSASVAGHYEQYF. CDR3 bases: TGCAGTGCTAGTGTAGCGGGGCACTACGAGCAGTACTTC.

The gene calls are TRBV6-2 or TRBV6-3 and TRBJ2-1; weak D call: TRBD2 (5 bases). Germline V gene data show CDR1 as MNHEY and CDR2 as SVGEGT. Trimming left V 5 bases short and J 6 bases short, with 11 bases between. The CDR3 loop spans 13 amino acids. CDR3 sequence reads: CASSRLTINEQFF. In DNA form, the CDR3 reads TGTGCCAGCAGTCGACTAACGATCAATGAGCAGTTCTTC.